Below are 6 T cell receptor beta chains sequenced from a single sample in a study of T cells in tuberculosis. Here immunoSEQ multiplex PCR was the method, and the copy in TCRdb shows in-frame clones only, minus some. The sample lists 25,000 to 35,000 clones, 94% occurring once. The specimen sequenced was PBMCs. The receptors shown here come from a donor aged 10 to 29 with latent tuberculosis or without tuberculosis infection.

The chain uses TRBV11-1 and TRBJ2-7; 7 nucleotides align to TRBD1. With V trimmed by 3 bases and J by 5 bases, 1 base remained unmatched. CDR3 size: 12 residues. Per germline, CDR1 SGHAT and CDR2 FQDESV (reference sequence). Here the CDR3 reads CASSFTGDEQYF. In nucleotides, the CDR3 is TGTGCCAGCAGCTTCACAGGGGACGAGCAGTACTTC. Full variable domain (outside the CDR3, taken from reference TRBV11-1 and TRBJ2-7): EAEVAQSPRYKITEKSQAVAFWCDPISGHATLYWYRQILGQGPELLVQFQDESVVDDSQLPKDRFSAERLKGVDSTLKIQPAELGDSAMYLCASSFTGDEQYFGPGTRLTVT.

This clone was detected only once. The chain uses TRBV7-8 and TRBJ1-4, with D possibly matching TRBD1 (5 bases). The CDR3 runs 18 residues. Germline V lookup: CDR1 SGHVS, CDR2 FQNEAQ. Trimming left V 5 bases short and J 5 bases short, with 24 bases between. CDR3 protein: CASSPTRSTTVLNEKLFF. CDR3 DNA: TGTGCCAGCAGCCCCACCCGTTCAACGACAGTCTTAAATGAAAAACTGTTTTTT.

CDR3 sequence: CASSQDLRTGSHYGYTF. As DNA, the CDR3 is TGCGCCAGCAGCCAAGATCTCCGGACAGGATCCCACTATGGCTACACCTTC. The J gene is TRBJ1-2, the V gene TRBV4-1, with 7 bases lining up with TRBD1. Germline assignment: CDR1 MGHRA and CDR2 YSYEKL. This CDR3 has 17 amino acids. J was trimmed by 3 bases and V by 0 bases; bases with no gene match: 10.

V is TRBV15 and J is TRBJ1-5, with a possible D match to TRBD1 (5 bases). V shed 3 bases and J shed 6 bases, with 15 bases lying between them. The CDR3 contains 15 residues. The germline V gene encodes CDR1 LNHNV and CDR2 YYDKDF (reference sequence). CDR3 loop: CATSRLGPGGQPQHF. The DNA for the CDR3 is TGTGCCACCAGCAGGCTCGGCCCGGGGGGTCAGCCCCAGCATTTT.

V and J are TRBV6-5 and TRBJ2-7; no clear D gene. Germline values: CDR1 MNHEY, CDR2 SVGAGI. The CDR3 runs 11 residues. The V end lost 5 bases, the J end lost 5 bases, and 7 bases lay between the germline ends. DNA for the CDR3: TGTGCCAGCAGTCTGGGCCACGAGCAGTACTTC. Encoded protein: CASSLGHEQYF.

The rearrangement uses TRBV19 and TRBJ2-7; 8 nucleotides align to TRBD1. V lost 4 bases, J lost 1 base, and 6 bases stayed unmatched. This CDR3 has 15 residues. CDR1 and CDR2 from the germline V gene are LNHDA and SQIVND (reference sequence). The CDR3 spells CASSTVWTGSYEQYF. CDR3 coding DNA: TGTGCCAGTAGTACAGTCTGGACAGGGTCCTACGAGCAGTACTTC.